This T cell receptor (beta chain) was profiled in a study of control samples from healthy donors and cancer patients (dated by TCRdb to between 2020 and 2021). Receptors were amplified or captured by the immunoSEQ multiplex PCR assay. Entries here come from immuneACCESS through TCRdb and include only in-frame sequences with V and J called. Some clones fail to appear in such tables; in the studies checked, an unresolved V gene covers under half of the shortfall, and the cause of the remainder is unknown. The sample table lists 120,000 to 150,000 clones, just under 95% of them with a count of one. The ten largest clones take up 10% to 12% of the sample. To note about this clone: Its antigen has not been determined. No base quality information exists; no much larger clone differs at one position.

Sequencing was performed on blood. This receptor was identified in a man younger than 40 in good health.

The DNA sequence is as follows: TGTGCCAGCAGACAGGGGGCTGAGCCCCAGCATTTT. Its protein reads: CASRQGAEPQHF. This sequence uses TRBV6-5 and TRBJ1-5; 9 bases in between match TRBD1. From cysteine to phenylalanine, the CDR3 is 12 amino acids long. Solely the CDR3 DNA is kept, with 36 bases framed from the first base. Unmatched junction bases come to 2, with V trimmed by 6 bases and J by 8 bases. The germline V gene gives CDR1 as MNHEY and CDR2 as SVGAGI.